This TCR beta chain is from a study of T-cell reconstitution after alpha-beta-depleted transplantation in children. This CDR3 spans 15 amino acids. Germline V gives CDR1 SGHTA, CDR2 FQGNSA. V was trimmed by 2 bases and J by 0 bases, leaving 5 bases between them. Findings and limits, study-wide: After one year, T-cell counts and TCRbeta diversity mostly came from new T cells.

This clonotype has a count of ten or more. Its antigen is as yet unknown. The authors prepared the TCRbeta library with unique molecular identifiers. MiXCR, run by TCRdb on the PCR reads, gives a single entry per CDR3 protein. The sample holds about 170,000 distinct CDR3 sequences, 11% seen once. Sequencing was performed on PBMCs, taken before TCRalphabeta/CD19-depleted stem cell transplant. This clonotype was sampled from a boy younger than 10 with acute myeloid leukemia, due to receive a stem cell transplant. The chain employs TRBV7-2 and TRBJ2-6, with no clear D. CDR3 in DNA: TGTGCCAGCAGCTTAAGTTACTCTGGGGCCAACGTCCTGACTTTC. Translating gives CASSLSYSGANVLTF.